This T cell receptor beta chain was identified in a study of graft-versus-host responses after intestinal transplantation. Study background: Anti-thymocyte globulin was used for induction in all recipients, who then took tacrolimus and steroids for 3 to 4 years. Study results and caveats: GvH clones occurred in recipient marrow; some first appeared in ileum or blood. Levels of circulating GvH clones at their peak were associated with early post-transplant HvG declines. Allograft clonal ratios (graft-versus-host to host-versus-graft) were high in patients who had graft-donor T cell macrochimerism.

The method was immunoSEQ multiplex PCR; TCRdb's version includes in-frame clones alone and lacks a portion of them. The data show about 97,000 clones, with approximately 90% seen just once and approximately 16% held by the top ten. This CDR3 has 17 amino acids. Germline V gives CDR1 MNHNS, CDR2 SASEGT. V was cut by 6 bases and J by 2 bases, with 20 bases left in between. As to this clone: The antigen is unknown.

V gene TRBV6-1 combines with J gene TRBJ1-5, with D possibly TRBD1 on 6 matching bases. This receptor was taken from a human patient who received an intestinal transplant, so some T cells may come from the graft donor. Sequenced material: PBMCs, taken around 68 weeks after intestinal transplant. CDR3 DNA sequence: TGTGCCAGCAGAGAACGAGGGGGAACTCCGGGCAATCAGCCCCAGCATTTT. Residues: CASRERGGTPGNQPQHF.